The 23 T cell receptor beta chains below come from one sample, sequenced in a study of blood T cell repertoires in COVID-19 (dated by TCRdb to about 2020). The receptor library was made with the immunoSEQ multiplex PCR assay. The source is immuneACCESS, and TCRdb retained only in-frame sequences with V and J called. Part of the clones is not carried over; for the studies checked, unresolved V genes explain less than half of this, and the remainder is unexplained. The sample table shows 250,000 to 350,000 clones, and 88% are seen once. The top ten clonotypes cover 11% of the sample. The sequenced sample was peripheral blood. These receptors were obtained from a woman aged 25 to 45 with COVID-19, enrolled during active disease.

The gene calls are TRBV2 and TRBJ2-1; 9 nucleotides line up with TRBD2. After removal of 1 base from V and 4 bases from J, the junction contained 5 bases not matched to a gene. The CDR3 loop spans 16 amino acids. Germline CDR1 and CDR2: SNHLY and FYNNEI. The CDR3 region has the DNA TGTGCCAGCAGTGAAGAACCCAGCGGGAGGTACAATGAGCAGTTCTTC. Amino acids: CASSEEPSGRYNEQFF.

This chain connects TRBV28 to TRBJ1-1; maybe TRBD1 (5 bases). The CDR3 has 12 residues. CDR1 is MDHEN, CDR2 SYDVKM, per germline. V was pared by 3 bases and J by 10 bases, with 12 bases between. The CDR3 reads CASSFLGAGAFF. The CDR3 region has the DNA TGTGCCAGCAGTTTTCTAGGGGCCGGAGCTTTCTTT.

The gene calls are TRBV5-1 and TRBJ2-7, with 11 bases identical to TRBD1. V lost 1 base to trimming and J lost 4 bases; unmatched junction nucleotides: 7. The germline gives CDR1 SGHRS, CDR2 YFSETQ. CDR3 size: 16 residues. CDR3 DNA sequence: TGCGCCAGCAGCTTGACCGGGACAGGGGGAAAGTACGAGCAGTACTTC. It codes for CASSLTGTGGKYEQYF.

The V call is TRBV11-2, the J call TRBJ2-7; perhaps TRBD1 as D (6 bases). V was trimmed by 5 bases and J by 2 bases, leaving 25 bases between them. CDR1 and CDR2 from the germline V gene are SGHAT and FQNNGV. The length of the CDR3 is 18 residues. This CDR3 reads CASSQAVLGQGIPYEQYF. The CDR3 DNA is TGTGCCAGCAGCCAAGCCGTTTTGGGGCAGGGGATCCCCTACGAGCAGTACTTC.

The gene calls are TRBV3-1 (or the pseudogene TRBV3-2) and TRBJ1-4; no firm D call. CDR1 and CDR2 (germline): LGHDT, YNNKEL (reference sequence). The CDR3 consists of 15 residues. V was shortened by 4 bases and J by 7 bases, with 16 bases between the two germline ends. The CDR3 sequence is CASSPWGEVGEKLFF. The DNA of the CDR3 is TGTGCCAGCAGCCCCTGGGGAGAGGTCGGTGAAAAACTGTTTTTT.

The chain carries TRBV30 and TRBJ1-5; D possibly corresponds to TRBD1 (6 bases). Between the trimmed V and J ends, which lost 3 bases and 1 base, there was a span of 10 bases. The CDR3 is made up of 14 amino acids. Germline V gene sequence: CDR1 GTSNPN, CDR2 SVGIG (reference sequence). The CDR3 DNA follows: TGTGCCTGGAGCCTGGGACAAAGCAATCAGCCCCAGCATTTT. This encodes CAWSLGQSNQPQHF.

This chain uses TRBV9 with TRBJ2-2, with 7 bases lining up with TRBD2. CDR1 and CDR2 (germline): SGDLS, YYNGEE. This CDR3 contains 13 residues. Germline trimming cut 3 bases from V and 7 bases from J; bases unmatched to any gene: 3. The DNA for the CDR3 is TGTGCCAGCAGCGGGGAGGGGAACGGGGAGCTGTTTTTT. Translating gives CASSGEGNGELFF.

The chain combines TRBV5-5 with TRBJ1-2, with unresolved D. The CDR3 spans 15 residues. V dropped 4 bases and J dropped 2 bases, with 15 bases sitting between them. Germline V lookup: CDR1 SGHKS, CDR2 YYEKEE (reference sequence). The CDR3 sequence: CASSPHPRENYGYTF. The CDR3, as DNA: TGTGCCAGCAGCCCCCACCCTAGGGAGAACTATGGCTACACCTTC.

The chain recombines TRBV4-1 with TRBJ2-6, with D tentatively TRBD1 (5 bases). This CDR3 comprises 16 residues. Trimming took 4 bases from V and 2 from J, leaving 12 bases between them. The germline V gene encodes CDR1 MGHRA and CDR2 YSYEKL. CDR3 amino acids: CASSLPGRAGANVLTF. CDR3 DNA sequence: TGCGCCAGCAGCCTCCCAGGCAGGGCTGGGGCCAACGTCCTGACTTTC.

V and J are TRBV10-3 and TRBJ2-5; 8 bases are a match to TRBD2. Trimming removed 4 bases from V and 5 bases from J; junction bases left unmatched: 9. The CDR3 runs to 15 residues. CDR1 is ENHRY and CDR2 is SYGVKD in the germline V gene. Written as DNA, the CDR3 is TGTGCCATCAGTGGGCCAGCGGGAGAGGCTGAGACCCAGTACTTC. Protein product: CAISGPAGEAETQYF.

Here the CDR3 DNA reads TGTGCCAGCAGTGACCTAGCGGGAGACACAGATACGCAGTATTTT. This sequence encodes CASSDLAGDTDTQYF. The chain carries TRBV6-1 and TRBJ2-3, with 10 bases identical to TRBD2. CDR3 length: 15 amino acids. Germline values: CDR1 MNHNS, CDR2 SASEGT. V was pared by 3 bases and J by 2 bases, with 2 bases of the junction left unmatched.

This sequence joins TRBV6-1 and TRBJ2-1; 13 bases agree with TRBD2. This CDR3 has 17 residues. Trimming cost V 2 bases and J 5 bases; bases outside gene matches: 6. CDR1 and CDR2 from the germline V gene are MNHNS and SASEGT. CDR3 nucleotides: TGTGCCAGCAGTGAATATGGACTAGCGGGGGTAAACAATGAGCAGTTCTTC. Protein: CASSEYGLAGVNNEQFF.

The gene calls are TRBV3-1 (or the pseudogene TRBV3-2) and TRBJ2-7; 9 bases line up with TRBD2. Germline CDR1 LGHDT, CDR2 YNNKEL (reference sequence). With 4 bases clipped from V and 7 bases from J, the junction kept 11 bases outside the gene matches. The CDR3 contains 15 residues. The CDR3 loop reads CASSRGVSGGWEQYF. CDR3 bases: TGTGCCAGCAGCCGTGGAGTTAGCGGGGGATGGGAGCAGTACTTC.

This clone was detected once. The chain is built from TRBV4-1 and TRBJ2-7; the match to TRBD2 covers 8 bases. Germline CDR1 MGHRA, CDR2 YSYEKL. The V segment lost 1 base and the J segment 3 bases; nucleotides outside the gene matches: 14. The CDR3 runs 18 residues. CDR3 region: CASSQGWAGTSQGYEQYF. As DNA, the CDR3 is TGCGCCAGCAGCCAAGGGTGGGCCGGGACTAGTCAGGGCTACGAGCAGTACTTC.

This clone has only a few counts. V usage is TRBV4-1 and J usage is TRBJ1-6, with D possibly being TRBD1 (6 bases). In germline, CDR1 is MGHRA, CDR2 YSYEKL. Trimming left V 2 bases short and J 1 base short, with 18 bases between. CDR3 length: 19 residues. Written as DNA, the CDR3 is TGCGCCAGCAGCCAATACGATAACAGGGTTAGTTCCTATAATTCACCCCTCCACTTT. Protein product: CASSQYDNRVSSYNSPLHF.

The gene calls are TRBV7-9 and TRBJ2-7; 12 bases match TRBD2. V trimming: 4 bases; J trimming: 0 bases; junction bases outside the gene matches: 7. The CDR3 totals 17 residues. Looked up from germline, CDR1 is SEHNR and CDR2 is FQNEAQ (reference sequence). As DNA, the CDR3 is TGTGCCAGCAGCTCCGGACTAGCGGGGATAACCTCCTACGAGCAGTACTTC. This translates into CASSSGLAGITSYEQYF.

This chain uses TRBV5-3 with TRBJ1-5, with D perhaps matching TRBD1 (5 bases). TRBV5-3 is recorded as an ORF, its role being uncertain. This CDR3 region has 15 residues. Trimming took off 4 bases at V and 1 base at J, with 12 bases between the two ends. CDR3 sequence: CARSPRVRSNQPQHF. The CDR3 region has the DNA TGTGCCAGAAGCCCCAGGGTAAGGAGCAATCAGCCCCAGCATTTT.

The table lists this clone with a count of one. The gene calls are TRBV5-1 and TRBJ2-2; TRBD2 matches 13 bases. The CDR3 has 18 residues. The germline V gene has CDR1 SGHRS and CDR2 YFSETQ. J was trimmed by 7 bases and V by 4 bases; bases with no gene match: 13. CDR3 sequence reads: CASSRGLAGSTGGGELFF. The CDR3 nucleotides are TGCGCCAGCAGCAGGGGACTAGCGGGATCCACAGGCGGCGGGGAGCTGTTTTTT.

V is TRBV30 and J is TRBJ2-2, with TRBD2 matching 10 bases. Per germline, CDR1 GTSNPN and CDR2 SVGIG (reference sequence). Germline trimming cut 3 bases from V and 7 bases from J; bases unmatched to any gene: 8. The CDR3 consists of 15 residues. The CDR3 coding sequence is TGTGCCTGGAGCGCGTCACAGCGGGAGGGCGGGGAGCTGTTTTTT. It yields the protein CAWSASQREGGELFF.

Here the CDR3 DNA reads TGTGCCAGAAGCTTGGCGGCGGTAAACGCTTTCTTT. It specifies CARSLAAVNAFF. The chain carries TRBV5-3 and TRBJ1-1; D gene uncertain. TRBV5-3 is an open reading frame whose function is uncertain. There are 12 residues in the CDR3. The V gene lost 0 bases and the J gene lost 11 bases, with 11 bases spanning the gap.

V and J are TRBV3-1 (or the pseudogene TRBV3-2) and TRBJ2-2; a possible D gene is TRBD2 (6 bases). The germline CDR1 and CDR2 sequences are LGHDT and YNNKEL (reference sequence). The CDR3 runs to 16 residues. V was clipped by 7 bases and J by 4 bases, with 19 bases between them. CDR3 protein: CASTHSGGSGTGELFF. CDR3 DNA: TGTGCCAGCACCCACTCCGGGGGTAGCGGCACCGGGGAGCTGTTTTTT.

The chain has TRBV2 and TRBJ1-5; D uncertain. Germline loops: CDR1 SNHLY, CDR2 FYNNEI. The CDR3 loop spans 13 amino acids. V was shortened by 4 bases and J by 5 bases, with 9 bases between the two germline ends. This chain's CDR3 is CASSVVGDQPQHF. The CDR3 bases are TGTGCCAGCAGTGTCGTCGGGGATCAGCCCCAGCATTTT.

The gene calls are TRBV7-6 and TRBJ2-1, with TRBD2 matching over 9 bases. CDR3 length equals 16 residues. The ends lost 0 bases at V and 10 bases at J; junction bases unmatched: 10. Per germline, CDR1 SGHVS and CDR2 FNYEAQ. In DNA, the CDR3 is TGTGCCAGCAGCTTAGCGCCGAGTAGCGGGAGACGAGAGCAGTTCTTC. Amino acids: CASSLAPSSGRREQFF.